Described below is a single T cell receptor beta chain sequence and its context. The antigen remains undetermined. Trimming shortened V by 5 bases and J by 7 bases, and 26 bases separated the two germline ends. The V gene's germline CDR1 is LNHDA and CDR2 SQIVND (reference sequence). This CDR3 spans 17 amino acids. Time point noted: week 23, last vaccination. Vaccination used 300 ug of mutant IDH1 20-mer peptide per dose, with topical imiquimod. This specimen comes from a study of a mutant IDH1 vaccine in newly diagnosed glioma. Study-wide context: Weeks 1, 3, 5, 7, 11, 15, 19 and 23 were when patients received their eight vaccinations. Patients were pretreated with radiotherapy, temozolomide, or both, mostly both. Findings and limits, study-wide: Vaccination elicited immune responses in 90% to 95% of patients.

Produced via immunoSEQ multiplex PCR; TCRdb's table is partial and in-frame only. The repertoire has about 82,000 clones, roughly 85% of them found once; the top ten carry approximately 2.1%. The genes are TRBV19 and TRBJ1-1; D possibly corresponds to TRBD1 (6 bases). Sequenced here: PBMCs, sampled from a glioma patient whose treatment included an IDH1 peptide vaccine. The clonotype originates from a man aged 25 to 40 with glioma. Some clones in this sample may be carry-over from other donors' samples. The CDR3 DNA is TGTGCCAGTAGTTCCCAGGGGTCGAGGGGCTATAACGGTGAAGCTTTCTTT. Protein product: CASSSQGSRGYNGEAFF. The full variable domain, with the rest looked up from reference TRBV19 and TRBJ1-1, is DGGITQSPKYLFRKEGQNVTLSCEQNLNHDAMYWYRQDPGQGLRLIYYSQIVNDFQKGDIAEGYSVSREKKESFPLTVTSAQKNPTAFYLCASSSQGSRGYNGEAFFGQGTRLTVV.